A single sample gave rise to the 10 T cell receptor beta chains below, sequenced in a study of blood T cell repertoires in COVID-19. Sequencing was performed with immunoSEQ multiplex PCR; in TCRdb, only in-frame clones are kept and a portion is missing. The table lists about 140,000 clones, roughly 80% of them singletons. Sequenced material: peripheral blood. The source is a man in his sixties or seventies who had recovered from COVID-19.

The CDR3 sequence: CASSEESGFQPQHF. In nucleotides, the CDR3 is TGTGCCAGCAGTGAAGAGTCCGGGTTTCAGCCCCAGCATTTT. This chain joins TRBV2 and TRBJ1-5; D is unresolved. The CDR3 totals 14 residues. The V gene lost 1 base and the J gene lost 6 bases, with 10 bases spanning the gap. The germline CDR1 and CDR2 sequences are SNHLY and FYNNEI.

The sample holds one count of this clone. In nucleotides, the CDR3 is TGTGCCAGCAGCTTAAGGTTCGGCCCGGGGGTTACCCAGTACTTC. Encoded protein: CASSLRFGPGVTQYF. This chain uses TRBV11-2 with TRBJ2-5; D may be TRBD2 (6 bases). This CDR3 comprises 15 residues. V was cut by 2 bases and J by 8 bases, with 18 bases left in between. Germline CDR1 and CDR2: SGHAT and FQNNGV.

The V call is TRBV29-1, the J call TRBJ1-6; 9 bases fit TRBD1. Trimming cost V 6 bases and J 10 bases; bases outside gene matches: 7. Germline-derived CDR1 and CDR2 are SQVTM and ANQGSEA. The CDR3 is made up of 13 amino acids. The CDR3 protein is CSVRTGAMSPLHF. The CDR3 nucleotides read TGCAGCGTCCGGACAGGGGCCATGTCACCCCTCCACTTT.

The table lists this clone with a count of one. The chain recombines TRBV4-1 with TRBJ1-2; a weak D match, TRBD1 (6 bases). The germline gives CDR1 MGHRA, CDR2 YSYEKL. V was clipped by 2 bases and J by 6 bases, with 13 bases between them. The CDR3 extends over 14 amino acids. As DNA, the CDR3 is TGCGCCAGCAGCCAACCCCCCGAGGGGGATGGCTACACCTTC. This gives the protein CASSQPPEGDGYTF.

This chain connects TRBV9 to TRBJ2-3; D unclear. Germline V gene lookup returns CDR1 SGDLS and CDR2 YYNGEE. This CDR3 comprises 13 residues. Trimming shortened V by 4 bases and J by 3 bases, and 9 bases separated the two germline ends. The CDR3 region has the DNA TGTGCCAGCAGCCGAGCGATTACAGATACGCAGTATTTT. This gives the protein CASSRAITDTQYF.

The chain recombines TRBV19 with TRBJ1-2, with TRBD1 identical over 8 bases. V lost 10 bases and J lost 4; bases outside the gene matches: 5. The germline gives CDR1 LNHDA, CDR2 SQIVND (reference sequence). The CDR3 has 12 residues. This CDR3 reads CATRTGSYGYTF. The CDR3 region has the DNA TGTGCCACCCGGACAGGGAGCTATGGCTACACCTTC.

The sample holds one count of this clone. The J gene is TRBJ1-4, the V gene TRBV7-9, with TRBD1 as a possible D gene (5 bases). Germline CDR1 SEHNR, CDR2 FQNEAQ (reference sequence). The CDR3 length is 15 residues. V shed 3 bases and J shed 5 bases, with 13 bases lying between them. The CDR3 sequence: CASSFFVAGNEKLFF. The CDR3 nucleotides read TGTGCCAGCAGCTTTTTTGTGGCAGGGAATGAAAAACTGTTTTTT.

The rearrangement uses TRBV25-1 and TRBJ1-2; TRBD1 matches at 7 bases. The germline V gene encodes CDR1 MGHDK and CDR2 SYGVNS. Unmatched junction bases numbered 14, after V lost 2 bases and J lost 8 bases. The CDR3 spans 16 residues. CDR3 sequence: CASSEPGTASLGGYTF. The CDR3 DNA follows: TGTGCCAGCAGTGAACCCGGGACAGCGTCTTTGGGCGGCTACACCTTC.

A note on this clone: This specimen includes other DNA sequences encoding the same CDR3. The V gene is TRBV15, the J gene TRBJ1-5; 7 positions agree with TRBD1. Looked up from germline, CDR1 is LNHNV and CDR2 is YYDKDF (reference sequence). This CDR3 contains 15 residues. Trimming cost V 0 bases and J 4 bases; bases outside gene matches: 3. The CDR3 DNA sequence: TGTGCCACCAGCAGAGATACAGGGGCAAATCAGCCCCAGCATTTT. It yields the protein CATSRDTGANQPQHF. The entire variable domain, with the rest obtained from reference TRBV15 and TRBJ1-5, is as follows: DAMVIQNPRYQVTQFGKPVTLSCSQTLNHNVMYWYQQKSSQAPKLLFHYYDKDFNNEADTPDNFQSRRPNTSFCFLDIRSPGLGDTAMYLCATSRDTGANQPQHFGDGTRLSIL.

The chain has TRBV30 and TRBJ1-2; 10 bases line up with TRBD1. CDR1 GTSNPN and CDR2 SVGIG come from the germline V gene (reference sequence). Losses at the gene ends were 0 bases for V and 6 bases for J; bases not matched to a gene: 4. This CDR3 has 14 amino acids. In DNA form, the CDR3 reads TGTGCCTGGAGTGTACGGGACAGGGGTGATGGCTACACCTTC. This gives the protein CAWSVRDRGDGYTF.